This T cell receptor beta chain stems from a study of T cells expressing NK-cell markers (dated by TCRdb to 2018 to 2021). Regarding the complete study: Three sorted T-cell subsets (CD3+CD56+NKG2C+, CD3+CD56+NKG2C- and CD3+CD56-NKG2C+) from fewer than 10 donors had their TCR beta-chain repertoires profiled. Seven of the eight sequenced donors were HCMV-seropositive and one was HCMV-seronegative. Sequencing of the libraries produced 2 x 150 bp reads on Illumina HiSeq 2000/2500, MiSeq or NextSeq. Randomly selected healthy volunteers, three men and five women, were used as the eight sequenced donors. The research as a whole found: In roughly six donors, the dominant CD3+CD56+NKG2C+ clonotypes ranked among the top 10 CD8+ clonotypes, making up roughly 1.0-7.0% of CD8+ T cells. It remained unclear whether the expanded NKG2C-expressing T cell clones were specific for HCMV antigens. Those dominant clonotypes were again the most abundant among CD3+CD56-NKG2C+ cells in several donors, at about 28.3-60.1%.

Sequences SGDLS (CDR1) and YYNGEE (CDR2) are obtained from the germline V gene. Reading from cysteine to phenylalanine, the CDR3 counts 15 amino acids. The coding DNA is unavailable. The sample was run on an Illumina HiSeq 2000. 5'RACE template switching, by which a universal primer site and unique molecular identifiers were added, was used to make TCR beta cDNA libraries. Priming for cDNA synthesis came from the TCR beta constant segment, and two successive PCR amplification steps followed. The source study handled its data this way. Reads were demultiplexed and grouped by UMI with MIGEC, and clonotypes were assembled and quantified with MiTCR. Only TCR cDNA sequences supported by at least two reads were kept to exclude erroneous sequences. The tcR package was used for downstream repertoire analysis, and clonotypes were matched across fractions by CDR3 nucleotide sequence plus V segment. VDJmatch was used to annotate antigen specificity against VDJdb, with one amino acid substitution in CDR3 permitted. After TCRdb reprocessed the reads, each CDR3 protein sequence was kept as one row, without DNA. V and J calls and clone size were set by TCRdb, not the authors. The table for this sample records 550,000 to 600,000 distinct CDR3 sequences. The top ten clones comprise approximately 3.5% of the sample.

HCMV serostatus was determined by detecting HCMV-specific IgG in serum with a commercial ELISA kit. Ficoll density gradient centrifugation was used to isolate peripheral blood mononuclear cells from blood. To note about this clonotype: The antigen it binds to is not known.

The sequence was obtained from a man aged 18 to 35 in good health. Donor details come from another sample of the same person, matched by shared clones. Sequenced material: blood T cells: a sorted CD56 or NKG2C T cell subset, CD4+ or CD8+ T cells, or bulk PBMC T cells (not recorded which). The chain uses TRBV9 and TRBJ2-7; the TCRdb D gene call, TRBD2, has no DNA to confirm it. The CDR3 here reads CAARGQREVSYEQYF.